This T cell receptor beta chain was captured by sequencing in a study of metastatic and nonmetastatic thyroid tumors (TCRdb year 2020). Background for the entire study: The researchers compared repertoires between peripheral blood samples and tumor or nodule tissue samples from patients with malignant or benign thyroid disease.

Overall study outcomes, separate from this receptor: In both blood and tumor samples, malignant tumors were reported to have significantly higher TCR beta diversity than benign nodules.

Taken from cysteine to phenylalanine, the CDR3 has 14 residues. CDR3 DNA only is kept here, 42 bases in frame from base 1. The V end gives up 6 bases and the J end 7 bases, leaving 12 bases in the junction not matched to a gene. CDR1 and CDR2, looked up from the germline V gene, are MDHEN and SYDVKM. None of the patients had been given any treatment before thyroid surgery. Using T-cell receptor beta sequencing, the researchers looked back retrospectively at clinical samples from patients, gathered between the early 2010s and the late 2010s. The receptor library was made with PCR. The instrument given in TCRdb is Illumina HiSeq 4000. High-throughput sequencing was used to profile the TCR beta-chain CDR3 region of every patient. From the authors' description of their analysis: Drawing on CDR3 differences between clinicopathological groups, the researchers built a classifier meant to tell apart patients with distant-metastatic papillary thyroid cancer. Repertoire diversity was assessed with the Shannon index, and tumor-blood repertoire similarity with the Morisita-Horn index. TCRdb took the public reads, trimmed them with fastp at Q25, ran MiXCR for clone calling and kept in-frame beta chains. TCRdb assigned the V and J calls; the authors' analysis was not used. This sample holds 25,000 to 35,000 clones; about 18% were observed only once. The top ten hold more than 4.5% of the sample.

This clone has a count of ten or more. Its target antigen remains unknown. A much larger clonotype is one base distant, so this may be a read error. This TCR was recovered from a female donor with papillary thyroid cancer or a benign thyroid nodule (not recorded which). Some clones in this sample may be carry-over from other donors' samples. The material sequenced was blood. This sequence uses TRBV28 and TRBJ2-7; 7 of the junction bases match TRBD2. CDR3 region: CASRDGGINYEQYF. The DNA sequence is TGTGCCAGCAGGGACGGGGGGATTAACTATGAGCAGTACTTC.